These T cell receptor beta chains were read from a single sample in a study of blood T cell repertoires in COVID-19. Generated by immunoSEQ multiplex PCR, the TCRdb table keeps only in-frame clones and is missing some. Here the sample spans approximately 100,000 clones, 85% to 90% being singletons. The sequenced sample was peripheral blood. These receptor sequences come from a woman aged 65 to 85 with acute or convalescent COVID-19. CDR3s include the opening cysteine and the closing phenylalanine or tryptophan. The D gene is left open where the match is weak. Some rows have no size entry. The others give once, few or many, or a class for an expanded clone.

clone size,V gene,J gene,D gene,CDR3 DNA,CDR3 protein
.,TRBV7-8,TRBJ2-2,.,TGTGCCAGCAGCTTAGGGTTCGGTAGGGGGAACACCGGGGAGCTGTTTTTT,CASSLGFGRGNTGELFF
.,TRBV7-9,TRBJ1-1,.,TGTGCCAGCAGCTTATTAGGAGGGGATCCTGAAGCTTTCTTT,CASSLLGGDPEAFF
.,TRBV19,TRBJ2-1,.,TGTGCCAGTAATGGGGTTGAGGGCCCGCAGTTCTTC,CASNGVEGPQFF
few,TRBV28,TRBJ1-5,TRBD1,TGTGCCAGCAAACAGGGGTCTCGGCAGCCCCAGCATTTT,CASKQGSRQPQHF
once,TRBV5-1,TRBJ2-2,.,TGCGCCAGCAGCTTGGGGCATCTGAACACCGGGGAGCTGTTTTTT,CASSLGHLNTGELFF
.,TRBV7-2,TRBJ2-3,TRBD1,TGTGCCAGCGGGGGTGACAGGGACCCCTATAGCACAGATACGCAGTATTTT,CASGGDRDPYSTDTQYF
.,TRBV7-6,TRBJ2-2,.,TGTGCCAGCAGCTTAAGGCAGGGTGATTGGGCCGGGGAGCTGTTTTTT,CASSLRQGDWAGELFF
.,TRBV10-1,TRBJ1-2,.,TGCGCCAGCAGTGAGGATGCGACTGGGGGCTACACCTTC,CASSEDATGGYTF
.,TRBV19,TRBJ2-2,TRBD1,TGTGCCAGCCAGGGACAGGGGGAATACGGGGAGCTGTTTTTT,CASQGQGEYGELFF
.,TRBV5-1,TRBJ2-2,.,TGCGCCAGCAGCTACCCATCGGGGGGGGAGCTGTTTTTT,CASSYPSGGELFF
.,TRBV27,TRBJ1-4,TRBD1,TGTGCCAGCAGTTTAAACAGGGGGCTAGGGGAAAAACTGTTTTTT,CASSLNRGLGEKLFF
.,TRBV5-1,TRBJ2-3,.,TGCGCCAGCAGCCAGGACTACCTTAGCACAGATACGCAGTATTTT,CASSQDYLSTDTQYF
.,TRBV2,TRBJ2-5,TRBD2,TGTGCCAGCAGTAGACTAGCGGGGCAAGAGACCCAGTACTTC,CASSRLAGQETQYF
once,TRBV28,TRBJ1-5,.,TGTGCCAGCAGTTTTCCCCAAGCTTATCAGCCCCAGCATTTT,CASSFPQAYQPQHF
.,TRBV13,TRBJ2-3,TRBD2,TGTGCCAGCAGTCAGGGACTAGCGGGAGATACGCAGTATTTT,CASSQGLAGDTQYF
.,TRBV5-1,TRBJ1-1,.,TGCGCCAGCAGCTTGGGGCAGGTGAACACTGAAGCTTTCTTT,CASSLGQVNTEAFF
.,TRBV11-3,TRBJ2-1,.,TGTGCCAGCAGCCGGGACTTGCCCTACAATGAGCAGTTCTTC,CASSRDLPYNEQFF
.,TRBV18,TRBJ2-5,.,TGTGCCAGCTCACCCTGGTTGCAGGGACAAGAGACCCAGTACTTC,CASSPWLQGQETQYF
.,TRBV5-1,TRBJ1-6,.,TGCGCCAGCAGCCAGGGTCCAAATTCACCCCTCCACTTT,CASSQGPNSPLHF
.,TRBV6-5,TRBJ2-1,TRBD1,TGTGCCAGCAGTTACGGGGACAGGTACAATGAGCAGTTCTTC,CASSYGDRYNEQFF
.,TRBV10-3,TRBJ1-2,.,TGTGCCATCAGTGTGGGGGGTAACAATGGCTACACCTTC,CAISVGGNNGYTF
.,TRBV28,TRBJ1-2,.,TGTGCCAGCAGTTTACCCAACAGGAACCCCTATGGCTACACCTTC,CASSLPNRNPYGYTF
few,TRBV2,TRBJ1-2,.,TGTGCCAGCAGCGCGAGCGGGACGGGACATGGCTACACCTTC,CASSASGTGHGYTF
.,TRBV2,TRBJ2-6,TRBD2,TGTGCCAGCAGCGGGAGGTCTGGGGCCAACGTCCTGACTTTC,CASSGRSGANVLTF
.,TRBV13,TRBJ1-2,TRBD1,TGTGCCAGCAGCGGAGGGACAGCTTATGGCTACACCTTC,CASSGGTAYGYTF
.,TRBV19,TRBJ2-2,TRBD2,TGTGCCAGTAGACCGGGACTAAAAAACACCGGGGAGCTGTTTTTT,CASRPGLKNTGELFF
.,TRBV13,TRBJ1-2,TRBD1,TGTGCCAGCAGCTTAGCCCGGGAGTGGGCAGGGGGCACGGGGATCTATGGCTACACCTTC,CASSLAREWAGGTGIYGYTF
.,TRBV24-1,TRBJ2-5,TRBD1,TGTGCCACCAGTGATCTGTCAGGGGGCCGGGAGACCCAGTACTTC,CATSDLSGGRETQYF
.,TRBV14,TRBJ1-1,.,TGTGCCAGCAGCCAAGAGGCGGGGACTGAAGCTTTCTTT,CASSQEAGTEAFF
.,TRBV5-1,TRBJ2-3,.,TGCGCCAGCAGCTTCGGCGGGGGCAACACAGATACGCAGTATTTT,CASSFGGGNTDTQYF
.,TRBV5-1,TRBJ2-1,.,TGCGCCAGCAGCCCCGAGACAGGCCCCTGGTTCTTC,CASSPETGPWFF
.,TRBV11-2,TRBJ1-2,TRBD1,TGTGCCAGCAGCCCCCGGACAGGCTCCTTCTATGGCTACACCTTC,CASSPRTGSFYGYTF
.,TRBV7-8,TRBJ2-3,.,TGTGCCAGCAGAGACCTGATCGGGGTCAAAGACACAGATACGCAGTATTTT,CASRDLIGVKDTDTQYF
.,TRBV3-1/TRBV3-2,TRBJ1-6,.,TGTGCCAGCAGCCAACTCGACAGGAGAACTAATTCACCCCTCCACTTT,CASSQLDRRTNSPLHF
.,TRBV27,TRBJ1-1,.,TGTGCCAGCAGTTTCGGGGGGGGCACTGAAGCTTTCTTT,CASSFGGGTEAFF
.,TRBV7-9,TRBJ1-2,TRBD1,TGTGCCAGCAGCTTAGACAGGGGAACTAACTATGGCTACACCTTC,CASSLDRGTNYGYTF
.,TRBV13,TRBJ2-5,TRBD2,TGTGCCAGCAGCTTAGATCGCGGGGGAGGAGAGACCCAGTACTTC,CASSLDRGGGETQYF
few,TRBV3-1/TRBV3-2,TRBJ1-6,.,TGTGCCAGCAGCCAAGCCGGGAGACCCCTCCACTTT,CASSQAGRPLHF
.,TRBV18,TRBJ2-1,TRBD1,TGTGCCAGCTCCAGGACAGGGGGCAATGAGCAGTTCTTC,CASSRTGGNEQFF
.,TRBV3-1/TRBV3-2,TRBJ1-5,.,TGTGCCAGCAGCCAAGCTCCTAATACAGGGCAGCCCCAGCATTTT,CASSQAPNTGQPQHF
.,TRBV14,TRBJ2-3,TRBD2,TGTGCCAGCAGCCAAGGTCCAGCGGGGGCAGGCACAGATACGCAGTATTTT,CASSQGPAGAGTDTQYF
.,TRBV28,TRBJ1-1,TRBD1,TGTGCCAGCAGTTCCAATAACCGGGACAGATTTGAAGCTTTCTTT,CASSSNNRDRFEAFF
once,TRBV11-3,TRBJ2-1,.,TGTGCCAGCAGCTTAGATGCAGGGCTGGCCTACAATGAGCAGTTCTTC,CASSLDAGLAYNEQFF
.,TRBV27,TRBJ1-2,TRBD1,TGTGCCAGCAGTTTGAGCAGGGGGGAAGGCTACACCTTC,CASSLSRGEGYTF
.,TRBV19,TRBJ2-1,.,TGTGCCAGTAGTATAGGGTCAGGTACGGGGGAGCAGTTCTTC,CASSIGSGTGEQFF